The 31 T cell receptor beta chains below all came from one sample that was sequenced in a study of T cell responses to AZD1222 COVID-19 vaccine. The protocol was immunoSEQ multiplex PCR, while the TCRdb copy is restricted to in-frame clones and leaves out a portion. The sample has about 99,000 clones, around 90% seen once. Sample: peripheral blood, taken on day 0 of AZD1222 vaccination. These receptors were taken from an adult in good health.

The chain combines TRBV7-8 with TRBJ1-3; D is uncertain. This CDR3 region has 16 residues. V was trimmed by 0 bases and J by 8 bases, leaving 17 bases between them. CDR1 SGHVS and CDR2 FQNEAQ come from the germline V gene. CDR3 DNA sequence: TGTGCCAGCAGCTTAGCCCGGGCGGCCGCTAGGTACACCATATATTTT. It yields the protein CASSLARAAARYTIYF.

The chain is built from TRBV18 and TRBJ1-2, with 7 bases identical to TRBD1. Looked up from germline, CDR1 is KGHSH and CDR2 is LQKENI. The V and J ends lost 3 bases and 0 bases, in that order; junction bases with no gene match: 1. The CDR3 is 14 residues long. The CDR3 DNA follows: TGTGCCAGCTCACCCGGGACAGCTAACTATGGCTACACCTTC. Residues: CASSPGTANYGYTF.

The rearrangement uses TRBV2 and TRBJ1-2, with 8 bases fitting TRBD1. Germline V CDR1 and CDR2: SNHLY, FYNNEI. There are 13 residues in the CDR3. Trimming took 3 bases from V and 8 from J; bases not matched to a gene: 5. As DNA, the CDR3 is TGTGCCAGCAGTGAGGGACAGGTCAAAGGCTACACCTTC. The encoded protein is CASSEGQVKGYTF. Full variable domain (remainder filled in from reference TRBV2 and TRBJ1-2): EPEVTQTPSHQVTQMGQEVILRCVPISNHLYFYWYRQILGQKVEFLVSFYNNEISEKSEIFDDQFSVERPDGSNFTLKIRSTKLEDSAMYFCASSEGQVKGYTFGSGTRLTVV.

This clone was found once. The J gene is TRBJ2-2, the V gene TRBV7-3; tentatively, D is TRBD2 (6 bases). This CDR3 has 15 residues. V lost 6 bases and J 3 bases, leaving 14 bases between the germline ends. CDR1 is SGHTA and CDR2 is FQGTGA in the germline V gene. In nucleotides, the CDR3 is TGTGCCAGCAGTCGGATGACTAGAGACACCGGGGAGCTGTTTTTT. It encodes CASSRMTRDTGELFF.

The chain is built from TRBV6-6 and TRBJ2-1; 9 nucleotides line up with TRBD2. The CDR3 has 16 amino acids. Germline CDR1 and CDR2: MNHNY and SVGAGI (reference sequence). V shed 5 bases and J 6 bases; nucleotides not matched to a gene: 11. The CDR3 DNA is TGTGCCAGCAGTCCGAGCGGAGCGGGGGGCCGCAATGAGCAGTTCTTC. Amino acids: CASSPSGAGGRNEQFF.

The J gene is TRBJ1-1, the V gene TRBV25-1, with no clear D. CDR1 is MGHDK, CDR2 SYGVNS, per germline. The CDR3 sequence is 13 residues long. V dropped 4 bases and J dropped 0 bases, with 6 bases sitting between them. CDR3 in amino acids: CASSGDMNTEAFF. CDR3 in DNA: TGTGCCAGCAGTGGCGACATGAACACTGAAGCTTTCTTT.

A single count supports this clone. Mismatch with germline at one junction end may stem from a read error. The CDR3 loop is CASSSIAGSPLGELFF. In nucleotides, the CDR3 is TGTGCCAGCAGCTCTATAGCGGGATCGCCCCTAGGGGAGCTGTTTTTT. This chain connects TRBV5-1 to TRBJ2-2; 8 bases map to TRBD2. Germline-derived CDR1 and CDR2 are SGHRS and YFSETQ. The CDR3 contains 16 residues.

The chain has TRBV24-1 and TRBJ1-3; D gene unclear. The ends were cut back, 9 bases at V and 3 bases at J, with 11 bases in the middle. Germline lookup yields CDR1 KGHDR and CDR2 SFDVKD. The CDR3 has 13 amino acids. CDR3 protein: CATRGPNGNTIYF. The DNA for the CDR3 is TGTGCCACCCGCGGGCCCAATGGAAACACCATATATTTT.

The rearrangement links TRBV11-3 to TRBJ2-2, with 8 bases fitting TRBD2. The CDR3 runs 15 residues. V lost 5 bases and J lost 1; bases outside the gene matches: 3. The germline V gene has CDR1 SGHNT and CDR2 YENEEA. The chain's CDR3 is CASSPTSGNTGELFF. DNA for the CDR3: TGTGCCAGCAGCCCTACTAGCGGGAACACCGGGGAGCTGTTTTTT.

In regard to this clone: One end of the junction varies from germline; a read error may be responsible. The V and J genes are TRBV5-1 and TRBJ2-1, with D perhaps TRBD1 (6 bases). This CDR3 contains 15 residues. Germline CDR1 and CDR2: SGHRS and YFSETQ. CDR3 coding DNA: TGTGCCAGCAGCGCCTCCTTGGGGCCAAGGGGGGAGCAGTTCTTC. This translates into CASSASLGPRGEQFF.

The chain joins TRBV9 to TRBJ2-1; the match to TRBD1 covers 7 bases. Germline-derived CDR1 and CDR2 are SGDLS and YYNGEE. The CDR3 has 18 amino acids. J lost 5 bases, V lost 0 bases, and 14 bases had no gene match. CDR3 bases: TGTGCCAGCAGCGTAGTAGCACAGGGGTTCAGAGGCGACAATGAGCAGTTCTTC. Residues: CASSVVAQGFRGDNEQFF.

The chain employs TRBV5-3 and TRBJ1-1; D is uncertain. TRBV5-3 is an ORF, with its function uncertain. The CDR3 consists of 12 residues. Trimming cost V 5 bases and J 3 bases, with 8 bases left between them. This chain's CDR3 is CARRTRYTEAFF. In DNA form, the CDR3 reads TGTGCCAGAAGAACGAGGTACACTGAAGCTTTCTTT.

This clone came up once. The chain joins TRBV11-2 to TRBJ2-5; no clear D. The CDR3 consists of 12 residues. Trimming stripped 5 bases from V and 9 bases from J, with 13 bases between. Germline values: CDR1 SGHAT, CDR2 FQNNGV. The CDR3 loop reads CASSAALEAQYF. In DNA, the CDR3 is TGTGCCAGCAGCGCAGCGCTTGAGGCCCAGTACTTC.

The V gene is TRBV19, the J gene TRBJ2-7; D tentatively fits TRBD1 or TRBD2 (5 bases each). CDR3 length: 12 amino acids. Germline loops: CDR1 LNHDA, CDR2 SQIVND (reference sequence). V dropped 1 base and J dropped 7 bases, with 8 bases sitting between them. The CDR3 is CASSIVGGEQYV. As DNA, the CDR3 is TGTGCCAGTAGTATAGTTGGGGGAGAGCAGTACGTC.

This chain links TRBV7-3 with TRBJ1-1; D uncertain. From germline, CDR1 is SGHTA and CDR2 FQGTGA. The CDR3 has 13 amino acids. Trimming removed 5 bases from V and 0 bases from J, with 7 bases in between. CDR3 coding DNA: TGTGCCAGCAGCCCCACCCTGAACACTGAAGCTTTCTTT. Amino acids: CASSPTLNTEAFF.

The chain joins TRBV15 to TRBJ1-1; perhaps TRBD1 as D (5 bases). The germline gives CDR1 LNHNV, CDR2 YYDKDF (reference sequence). The CDR3 is 15 amino acids. Trimming cost V 0 bases and J 4 bases, with 12 bases left between them. CDR3: CATSRDRGGITEAFF. The DNA of the CDR3 is TGTGCCACCAGCAGAGATCGGGGCGGGATCACTGAAGCTTTCTTT.

The J gene is TRBJ1-2, the V gene TRBV5-1; D possibly corresponds to TRBD1 (6 bases). V was trimmed by 4 bases and J by 4 bases, leaving 14 bases between them. Germline values: CDR1 SGHRS, CDR2 YFSETQ. This CDR3 is 14 amino acids long. CDR3 in DNA: TGCGCCAGCAGCGAAGGGGGGATTTCCTATGGCTACACCTTC. Its protein product is CASSEGGISYGYTF.

This clone has only a few counts. The CDR3 sequence: CASSTDGGGNTIYF. In DNA, the CDR3 is TGTGCCAGTAGTACCGACGGGGGTGGCAACACCATATATTTT. V and J are TRBV19 and TRBJ1-3; perhaps TRBD1 as D (5 bases). Trimming took off 4 bases at V and 7 bases at J, with 14 bases between the two ends. The germline V gene has CDR1 LNHDA and CDR2 SQIVND (reference sequence). The CDR3 is 14 amino acids. The entire variable domain, with the rest obtained from reference TRBV19 and TRBJ1-3, is as follows: DGGITQSPKYLFRKEGQNVTLSCEQNLNHDAMYWYRQDPGQGLRLIYYSQIVNDFQKGDIAEGYSVSREKKESFPLTVTSAQKNPTAFYLCASSTDGGGNTIYFGEGSWLTVV.

This sequence joins TRBV10-3 and TRBJ2-2, with D perhaps assigned TRBD1 or TRBD2 (6 bases each). The CDR3 consists of 14 residues. Looked up from germline, CDR1 is ENHRY and CDR2 is SYGVKD. Trimming took 9 bases from V and 3 from J, leaving 14 bases between them. This CDR3 is CAIKGGSDTGELFF. CDR3 coding DNA: TGTGCCATTAAGGGGGGTAGCGACACCGGGGAGCTGTTTTTT.

This clone was observed a single time. The chain recombines TRBV6-5 with TRBJ2-3, with 7 bases that match TRBD2. From germline, CDR1 is MNHEY and CDR2 SVGAGI. J gave up 1 base and V 6 bases, and 7 bases lay outside the gene matches. The CDR3 length is 15 residues. This chain's CDR3 is CASSGGSRGTDTQYF. CDR3 bases: TGTGCCAGCAGCGGGGGGAGCAGGGGCACAGATACGCAGTATTTT.

The chain has TRBV12-5 and TRBJ1-3, with 9 bases lining up with TRBD1. V shed 6 bases and J 0 bases; nucleotides not matched to a gene: 6. In germline, CDR1 is LGHNT, CDR2 FRNRAP. This CDR3 is built from 16 residues. The CDR3 is CASGATGGSSGNTIYF. For the CDR3, the DNA is TGTGCTAGTGGCGCGACAGGGGGAAGCTCTGGAAACACCATATATTTT.

The CDR3 nucleotides read TGTGCCAGCAAACAATCAGAGACAGGGGGCGATGGCTACACCTTC. Translating gives CASKQSETGGDGYTF. The chain has TRBV6-4 and TRBJ1-2, with TRBD1 matching 10 bases. CDR1 is MRHNA and CDR2 is SNTAGT in the germline V gene. V trimming: 7 bases; J trimming: 6 bases; junction bases outside the gene matches: 11. The CDR3 has 15 residues.

This chain joins TRBV11-2 and TRBJ2-5; D is uncertain. This CDR3 has 13 residues. Trimming left V 2 bases short and J 7 bases short, with 11 bases between. CDR1 is SGHAT, CDR2 FQNNGV, per germline. CDR3 DNA: TGTGCCAGCAGCTTAAACCCAGACGGGACCCAGTACTTC. Protein product: CASSLNPDGTQYF.

The gene calls are TRBV27 and TRBJ2-3; weak D call: TRBD2 (6 bases). There are 14 residues in the CDR3. Looked up from germline, CDR1 is MNHEY and CDR2 is SMNVEV (reference sequence). V lost 5 bases and J 6 bases, leaving 15 bases between the germline ends. Written as DNA, the CDR3 is TGTGCCAGCAGTCCCTCCGGGAGCAGGGATACGCAGTATTTT. It is translated as CASSPSGSRDTQYF.

The table lists this clone with a few counts. This chain uses TRBV7-2 with TRBJ2-3; the match to TRBD2 covers 7 bases. Trimming took 5 bases from V and 5 from J; bases not matched to a gene: 16. CDR1 SGHTA and CDR2 FQGNSA come from the germline V gene. CDR3 size: 17 residues. CDR3 region: CASSRADWTGGGDTQYF. In DNA form, the CDR3 reads TGTGCCAGCAGCAGAGCGGACTGGACGGGAGGTGGAGATACGCAGTATTTT.

The chain joins TRBV11-2 to TRBJ2-5; the D gene is possibly TRBD1 (5 bases). The CDR3 length is 13 residues. V was pared by 5 bases and J by 7 bases, with 14 bases between. Looked up from germline, CDR1 is SGHAT and CDR2 is FQNNGV. The CDR3 loop reads CASSPRQWGTQYF. The CDR3 region has the DNA TGTGCCAGCAGCCCCCGACAGTGGGGGACCCAGTACTTC.

The chain joins TRBV2 to TRBJ2-2; no clear D gene. This CDR3 is built from 13 residues. CDR1 and CDR2 from the germline V gene are SNHLY and FYNNEI. V lost 4 bases and J lost 5, with 8 bases in between. The CDR3 protein is CASSVLETGELFF. CDR3 sequence (DNA): TGTGCCAGCAGTGTGTTGGAGACCGGGGAGCTGTTTTTT.

The rearrangement joins TRBV11-2 to TRBJ1-3; D is possibly TRBD1 (5 bases). V was pared by 5 bases and J by 4 bases, with 15 bases between. CDR1 and CDR2 (germline): SGHAT, FQNNGV. CDR3 size: 15 residues. The CDR3, as DNA: TGTGCCAGCAGCCCAGACAGCGGGTACGGAAACACCATATATTTT. It translates to CASSPDSGYGNTIYF.

The J gene is TRBJ1-1, the V gene TRBV4-1; 7 bases map to TRBD1. The CDR3 contains 11 residues. J lost 8 bases, V lost 3 bases, and 0 bases had no gene match. CDR1 is MGHRA, CDR2 YSYEKL, per germline. In DNA form, the CDR3 reads TGCGCCAGCAGCCAGACAGGGGAAGCTTTCTTT. Translated: CASSQTGEAFF.

The rearrangement links TRBV7-9 to TRBJ1-4, with D possibly being TRBD1 (6 bases). In germline, CDR1 is SEHNR, CDR2 FQNEAQ (reference sequence). Deletions cut 5 bases from V and 2 bases from J, with 15 bases between. This CDR3 region has 16 residues. CDR3 protein: CASSSNRQETNEKLFF. DNA of the CDR3: TGTGCCAGCAGCAGCAATAGACAGGAGACTAATGAAAAACTGTTTTTT.

For this clone: This sample includes further DNA sequences coding for the same CDR3. This chain uses TRBV6-5 with TRBJ1-2; D gene unclear. V gave up 4 bases and J gave up 2 bases, with 8 bases separating them. Germline CDR1 MNHEY, CDR2 SVGAGI. The CDR3 consists of 13 residues. Here the CDR3 DNA reads TGTGCCAGCAGTTCGGACCGCAACTATGGCTACACCTTC. Protein sequence: CASSSDRNYGYTF.